This entry features one T cell receptor beta chain sequence. These data come from a study of control samples from healthy donors and cancer patients. The assay was immunoSEQ multiplex PCR, and TCRdb's table has in-frame clones only and misses some. The sample includes about 180,000 clones, roughly 92% of them seen just once. Trimming left V 10 bases short and J 0 bases short, with 13 bases between. CDR3 size: 15 residues. Germline CDR1 is MNHEY and CDR2 is SVGAGI. This clonotype was sampled from a man aged 25-45 years in good health. The source material was blood. The chain couples TRBV6-5 to TRBJ1-6; D is undetermined. CDR3: CAILGRSSYNSPLHF. For the CDR3, the DNA is TGTGCCATCCTCGGGCGGAGCTCCTATAATTCACCCCTCCACTTT.